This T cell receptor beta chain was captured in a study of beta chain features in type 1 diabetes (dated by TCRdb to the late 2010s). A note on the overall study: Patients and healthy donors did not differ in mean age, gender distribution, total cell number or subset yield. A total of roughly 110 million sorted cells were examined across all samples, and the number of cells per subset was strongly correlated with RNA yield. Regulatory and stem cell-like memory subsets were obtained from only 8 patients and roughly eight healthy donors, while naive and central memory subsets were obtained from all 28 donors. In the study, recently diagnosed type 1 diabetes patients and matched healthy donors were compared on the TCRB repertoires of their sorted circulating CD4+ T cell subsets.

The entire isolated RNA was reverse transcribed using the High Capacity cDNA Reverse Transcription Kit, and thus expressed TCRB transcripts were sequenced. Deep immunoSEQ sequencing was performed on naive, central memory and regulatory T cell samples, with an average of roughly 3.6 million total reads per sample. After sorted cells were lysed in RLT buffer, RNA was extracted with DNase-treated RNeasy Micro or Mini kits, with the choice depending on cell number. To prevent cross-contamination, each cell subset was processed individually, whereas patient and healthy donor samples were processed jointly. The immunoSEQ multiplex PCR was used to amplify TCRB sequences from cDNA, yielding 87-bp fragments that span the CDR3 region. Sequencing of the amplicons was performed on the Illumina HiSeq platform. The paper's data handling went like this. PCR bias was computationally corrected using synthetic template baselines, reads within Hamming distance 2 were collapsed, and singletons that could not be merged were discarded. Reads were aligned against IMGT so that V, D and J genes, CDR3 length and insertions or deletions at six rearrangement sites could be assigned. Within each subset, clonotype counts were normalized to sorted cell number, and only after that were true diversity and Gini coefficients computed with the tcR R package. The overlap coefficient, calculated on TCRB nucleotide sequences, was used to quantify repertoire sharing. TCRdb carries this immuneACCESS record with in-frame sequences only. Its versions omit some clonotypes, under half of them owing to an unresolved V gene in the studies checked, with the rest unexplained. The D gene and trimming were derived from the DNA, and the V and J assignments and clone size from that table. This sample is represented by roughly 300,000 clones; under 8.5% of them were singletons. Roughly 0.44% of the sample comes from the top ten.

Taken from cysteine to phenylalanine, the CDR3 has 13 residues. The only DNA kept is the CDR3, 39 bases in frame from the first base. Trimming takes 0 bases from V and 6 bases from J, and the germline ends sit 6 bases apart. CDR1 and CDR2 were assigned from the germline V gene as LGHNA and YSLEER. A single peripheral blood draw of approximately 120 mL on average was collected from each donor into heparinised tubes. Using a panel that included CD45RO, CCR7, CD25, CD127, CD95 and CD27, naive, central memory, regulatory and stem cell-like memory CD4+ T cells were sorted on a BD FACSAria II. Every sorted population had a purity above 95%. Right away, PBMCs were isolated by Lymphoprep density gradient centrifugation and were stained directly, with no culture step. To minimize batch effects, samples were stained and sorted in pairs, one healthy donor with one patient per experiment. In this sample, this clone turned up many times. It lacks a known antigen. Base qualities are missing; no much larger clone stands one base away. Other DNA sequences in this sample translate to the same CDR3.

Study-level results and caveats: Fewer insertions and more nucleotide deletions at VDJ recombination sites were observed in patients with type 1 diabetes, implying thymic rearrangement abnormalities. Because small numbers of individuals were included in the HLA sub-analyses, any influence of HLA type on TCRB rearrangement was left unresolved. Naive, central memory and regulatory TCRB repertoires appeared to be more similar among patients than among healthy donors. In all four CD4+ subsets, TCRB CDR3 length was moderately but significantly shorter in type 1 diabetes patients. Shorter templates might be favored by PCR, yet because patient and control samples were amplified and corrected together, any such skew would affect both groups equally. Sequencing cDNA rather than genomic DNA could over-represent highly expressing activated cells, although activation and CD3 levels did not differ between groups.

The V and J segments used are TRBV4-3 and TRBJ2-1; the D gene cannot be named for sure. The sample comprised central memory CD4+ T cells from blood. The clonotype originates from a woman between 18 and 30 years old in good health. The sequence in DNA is TGCGCCAGCAGCCAAGATCTGGGCAATGAGCAGTTCTTC. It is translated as CASSQDLGNEQFF.